This T cell receptor beta chain was profiled in a study of T cells after yellow fever vaccination. The study's findings and limits: The study found a weaker secondary response that peaked faster, day 5 versus 15. Primary-vaccination clones mostly resurfaced post-booster (around 95% CD4, more than 85% CD8).

By 5'RACE template switching, TCR cDNA was produced, with a universal primer site and UMIs added in the process. In TCRdb, the 5' RACE reads were re-called with MiXCR into one record per CDR3 protein. The sample yields over 200,000 distinct CDR3 sequences, about 7% seen once. A few counts support this clonotype. Its antigen is unidentified. CDR1 and CDR2 (germline): SGHTA, FQGNSA. The CDR3 length is 13 residues. The germline V and J ends were trimmed by 5 bases and 5 bases, with 12 bases remaining between them. The genes are TRBV7-2 and TRBJ2-5; perhaps TRBD1 as D (6 bases). The sequence was collected from a young man who received the YFV17D yellow fever vaccine. Sequenced material: CD4+ T cells sorted from PBMCs, taken on the day of the yellow fever booster vaccination. CDR3 sequence: CASSVRGLETQYF. DNA for the CDR3: TGTGCCAGCAGCGTCAGGGGTCTCGAGACCCAGTACTTC.